This TCR beta chain was captured by sequencing in a study of early T cells in non-severe SARS-CoV-2 infection. Tagging with unique molecular identifiers was applied to individual cDNA molecules. TCRdb re-called the 5' RACE reads through MiXCR, storing one row per CDR3 protein. Here the sample spans 100,000 to 130,000 distinct CDR3 sequences, roughly an eighth being singletons. Trimming removed 5 bases at V and 3 bases at J, with 11 bases between. The CDR3 contains 15 residues. The V gene's germline CDR1 is SGHVS and CDR2 FNYEAQ. The receptor's source is an adult who was a healthcare worker with PCR-confirmed SARS-CoV-2 infection or an uninfected control (not recorded which). The sample was whole blood. The chain carries TRBV7-6 and TRBJ2-6; the D gene could be TRBD1 or TRBD2 (5 bases each). CDR3 coding DNA: TGTGCCAGCAGCCCCCCGAGGGGTGGGGCCAACGTCCTGACTTTC. It is translated as CASSPPRGGANVLTF.